This T cell receptor (beta chain) is from a study of blood T cells in healthy people across ages. From germline, CDR1 is LNHNV and CDR2 YYDKDF (reference sequence). The CDR3 totals 13 residues. Notes on this clonotype: Its target is not known. A much more abundant neighbour one base away suggests this may be a read error.

It was with a sample-barcoded 5' primer and a J-beta primer mix that a second PCR of roughly 6 to 12 cycles was run. Any given sample supplied a minimum of 2.5 million CDR3-containing paired-end reads. TCRdb used MiXCR to reprocess the 5' RACE reads, holding one entry per CDR3 protein. The table includes hundreds of thousands of distinct CDR3 sequences, around 32% detected once. General study points: Naive T cell percentage and TCR beta diversity correlated strongly. It was the long-lived donors that had more naive CD4+ cells and higher diversity than aged donors.

This chain connects TRBV15 to TRBJ1-2; D call uncertain. This TCR was recovered from a woman older than 75 in good health. The sequencing input was blood. This CDR3 reads CTTSRDQNYGYTF. The CDR3 DNA reads as TGTACCACCAGCAGAGATCAGAACTATGGCTACACCTTC.